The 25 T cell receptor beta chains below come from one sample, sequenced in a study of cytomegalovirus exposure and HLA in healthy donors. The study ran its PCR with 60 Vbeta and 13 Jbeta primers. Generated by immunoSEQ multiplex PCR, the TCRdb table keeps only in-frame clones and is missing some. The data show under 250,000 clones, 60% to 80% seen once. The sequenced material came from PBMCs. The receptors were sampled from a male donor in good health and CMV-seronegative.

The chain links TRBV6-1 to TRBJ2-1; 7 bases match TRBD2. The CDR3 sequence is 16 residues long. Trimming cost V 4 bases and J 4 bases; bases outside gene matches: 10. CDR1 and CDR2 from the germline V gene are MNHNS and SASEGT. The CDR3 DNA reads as TGTGCCAGCAGTGGACGACTAGCCGGGGCGTACAATGAGCAGTTCTTC. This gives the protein CASSGRLAGAYNEQFF.

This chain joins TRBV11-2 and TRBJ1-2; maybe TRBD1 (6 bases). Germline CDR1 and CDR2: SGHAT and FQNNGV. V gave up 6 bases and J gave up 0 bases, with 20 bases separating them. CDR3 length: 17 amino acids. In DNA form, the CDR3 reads TGTGCCAGCAGTCAGGGGATGAATCGAAAGTCTAACTATGGCTACACCTTC. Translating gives CASSQGMNRKSNYGYTF.

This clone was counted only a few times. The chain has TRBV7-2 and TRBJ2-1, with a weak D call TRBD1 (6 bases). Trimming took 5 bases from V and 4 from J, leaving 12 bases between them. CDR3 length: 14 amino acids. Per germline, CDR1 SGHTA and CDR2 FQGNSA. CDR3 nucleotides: TGTGCCAGCAGCCAAGAGAGGGGGTACAATGAGCAGTTCTTC. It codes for CASSQERGYNEQFF.

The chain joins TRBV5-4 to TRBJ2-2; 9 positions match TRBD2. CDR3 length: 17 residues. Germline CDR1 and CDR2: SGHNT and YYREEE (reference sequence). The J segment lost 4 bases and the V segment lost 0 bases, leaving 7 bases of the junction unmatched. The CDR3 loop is CASSLELASGITGELFF. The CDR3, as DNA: TGTGCCAGCAGCTTGGAGTTGGCTAGCGGGATCACCGGGGAGCTGTTTTTT. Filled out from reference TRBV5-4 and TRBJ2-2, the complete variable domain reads ETGVTQSPTHLIKTRGQQVTLRCSSQSGHNTVSWYQQALGQGPQFIFQYYREEENGRGNFPPRFSGLQFPNYSSELNVNALELDDSALYLCASSLELASGITGELFFGEGSRLTVL.

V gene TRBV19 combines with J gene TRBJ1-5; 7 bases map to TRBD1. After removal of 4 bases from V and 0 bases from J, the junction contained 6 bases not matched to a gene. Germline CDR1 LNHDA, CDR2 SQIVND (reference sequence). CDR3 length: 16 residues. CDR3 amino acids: CASSSGQVYSNQPQHF. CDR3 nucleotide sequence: TGTGCCAGTAGTAGCGGACAGGTTTATAGCAATCAGCCCCAGCATTTT.

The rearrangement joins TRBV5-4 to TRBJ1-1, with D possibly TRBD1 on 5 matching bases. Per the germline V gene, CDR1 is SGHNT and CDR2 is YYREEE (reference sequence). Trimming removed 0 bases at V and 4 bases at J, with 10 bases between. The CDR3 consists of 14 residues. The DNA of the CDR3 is TGTGCCAGCAGCTTGGACGGGGGAAGCACTGAAGCTTTCTTT. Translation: CASSLDGGSTEAFF.

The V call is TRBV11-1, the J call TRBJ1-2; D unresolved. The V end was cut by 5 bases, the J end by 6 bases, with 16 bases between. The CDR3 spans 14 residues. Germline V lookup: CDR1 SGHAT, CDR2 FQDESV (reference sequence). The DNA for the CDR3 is TGTGCCAGCAGCCCCCCCAGGAGGGCCAATGGCTACACCTTC. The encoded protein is CASSPPRRANGYTF.

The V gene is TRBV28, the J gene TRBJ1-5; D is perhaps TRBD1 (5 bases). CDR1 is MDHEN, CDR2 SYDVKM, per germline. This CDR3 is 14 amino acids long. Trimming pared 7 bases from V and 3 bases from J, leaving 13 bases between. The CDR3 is CASTIRGFNQPQHF. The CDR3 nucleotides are TGTGCCAGCACAATACGGGGGTTCAATCAGCCCCAGCATTTT.

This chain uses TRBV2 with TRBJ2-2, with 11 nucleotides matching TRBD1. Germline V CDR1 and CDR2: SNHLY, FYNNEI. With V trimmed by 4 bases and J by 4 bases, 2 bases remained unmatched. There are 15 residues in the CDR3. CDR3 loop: CASSVGTGGTGELFF. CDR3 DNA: TGTGCCAGCAGTGTGGGGACAGGGGGCACCGGGGAGCTGTTTTTT.

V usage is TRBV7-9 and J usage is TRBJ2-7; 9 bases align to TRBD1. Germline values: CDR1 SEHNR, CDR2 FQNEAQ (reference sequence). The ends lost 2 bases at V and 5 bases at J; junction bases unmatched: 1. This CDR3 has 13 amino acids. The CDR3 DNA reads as TGTGCCAGCAGCTTAACAGGGGGCGACGAGCAGTACTTC. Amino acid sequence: CASSLTGGDEQYF.

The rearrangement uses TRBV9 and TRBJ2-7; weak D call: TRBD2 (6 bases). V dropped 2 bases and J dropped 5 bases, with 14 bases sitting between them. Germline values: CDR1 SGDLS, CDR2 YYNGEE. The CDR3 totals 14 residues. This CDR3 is CASSVSGRLDEQYF. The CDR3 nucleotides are TGTGCCAGCAGCGTGAGCGGGCGTCTTGACGAGCAGTACTTC. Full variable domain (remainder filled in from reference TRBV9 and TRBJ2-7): DSGVTQTPKHLITATGQRVTLRCSPRSGDLSVYWYQQSLDQGLQFLIQYYNGEERAKGNILERFSAQQFPDLHSELNLSSLELGDSALYFCASSVSGRLDEQYFGPGTRLTVT.

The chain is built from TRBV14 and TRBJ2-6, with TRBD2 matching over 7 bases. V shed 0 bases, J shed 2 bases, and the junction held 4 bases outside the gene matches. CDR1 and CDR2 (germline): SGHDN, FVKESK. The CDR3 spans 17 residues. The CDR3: CASSQDMAGAGANVLTF. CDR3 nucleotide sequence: TGTGCCAGCAGCCAAGATATGGCGGGGGCTGGGGCCAACGTCCTGACTTTC.

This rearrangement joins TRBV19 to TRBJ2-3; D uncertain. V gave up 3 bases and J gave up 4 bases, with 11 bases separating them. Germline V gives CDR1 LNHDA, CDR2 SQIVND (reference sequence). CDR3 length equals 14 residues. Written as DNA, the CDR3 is TGTGCCAGTAGTATGTTTGGAAGCGCAGATACGCAGTATTTT. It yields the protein CASSMFGSADTQYF.

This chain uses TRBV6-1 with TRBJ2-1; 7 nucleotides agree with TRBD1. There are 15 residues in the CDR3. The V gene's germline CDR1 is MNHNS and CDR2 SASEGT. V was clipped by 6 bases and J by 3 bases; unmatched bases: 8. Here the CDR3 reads CASRSTGTVYNEQFF. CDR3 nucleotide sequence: TGTGCCAGCAGATCGACCGGGACAGTCTACAATGAGCAGTTCTTC.

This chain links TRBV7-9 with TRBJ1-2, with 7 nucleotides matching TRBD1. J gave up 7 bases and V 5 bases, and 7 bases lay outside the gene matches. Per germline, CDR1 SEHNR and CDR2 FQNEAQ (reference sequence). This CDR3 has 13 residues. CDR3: CASSPQGQVGYTF. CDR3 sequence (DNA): TGTGCCAGCAGCCCCCAAGGACAGGTTGGCTACACCTTC.

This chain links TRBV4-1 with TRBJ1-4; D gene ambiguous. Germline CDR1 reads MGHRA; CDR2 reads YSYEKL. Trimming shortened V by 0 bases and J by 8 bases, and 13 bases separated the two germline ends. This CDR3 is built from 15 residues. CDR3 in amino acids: CASSQDPFEGEKLFF. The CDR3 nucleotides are TGCGCCAGCAGCCAAGATCCTTTCGAGGGAGAAAAACTGTTTTTT.

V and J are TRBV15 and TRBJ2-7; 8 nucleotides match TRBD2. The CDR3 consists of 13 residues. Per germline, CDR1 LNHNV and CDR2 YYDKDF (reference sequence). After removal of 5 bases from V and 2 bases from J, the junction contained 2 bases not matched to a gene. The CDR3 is CATSVAGTYEQYF. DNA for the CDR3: TGTGCCACCAGCGTAGCGGGAACCTACGAGCAGTACTTC. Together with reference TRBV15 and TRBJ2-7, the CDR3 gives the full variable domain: DAMVIQNPRYQVTQFGKPVTLSCSQTLNHNVMYWYQQKSSQAPKLLFHYYDKDFNNEADTPDNFQSRRPNTSFCFLDIRSPGLGDTAMYLCATSVAGTYEQYFGPGTRLTVT.

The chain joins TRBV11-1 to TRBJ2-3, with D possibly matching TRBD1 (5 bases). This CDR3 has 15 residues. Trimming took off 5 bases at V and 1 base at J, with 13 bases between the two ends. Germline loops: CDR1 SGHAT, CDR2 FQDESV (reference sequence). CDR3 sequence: CASSRQLRGTDTQYF. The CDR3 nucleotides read TGTGCCAGCAGCCGACAGTTAAGGGGCACAGATACGCAGTATTTT.

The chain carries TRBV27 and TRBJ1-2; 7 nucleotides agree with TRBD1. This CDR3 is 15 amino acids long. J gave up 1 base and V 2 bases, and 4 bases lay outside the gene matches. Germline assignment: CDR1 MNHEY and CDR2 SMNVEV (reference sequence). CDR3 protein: CASSLQGELNYGYTF. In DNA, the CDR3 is TGTGCCAGCAGTTTACAGGGGGAGCTTAACTATGGCTACACCTTC.

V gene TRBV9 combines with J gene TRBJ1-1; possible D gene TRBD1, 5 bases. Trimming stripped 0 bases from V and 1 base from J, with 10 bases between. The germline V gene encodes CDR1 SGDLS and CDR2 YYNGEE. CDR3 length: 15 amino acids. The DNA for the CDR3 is TGTGCCAGCAGCGTAGTCGGGGGGTCGAACACTGAAGCTTTCTTT. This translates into CASSVVGGSNTEAFF.

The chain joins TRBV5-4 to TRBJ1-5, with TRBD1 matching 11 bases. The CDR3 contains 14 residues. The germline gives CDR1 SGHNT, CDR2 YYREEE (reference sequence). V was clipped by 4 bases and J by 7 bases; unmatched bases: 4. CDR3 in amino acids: CASSPDRGRQPQHF. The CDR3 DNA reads TGTGCCAGCAGCCCGGACAGGGGGCGGCAGCCCCAGCATTTT.

The DNA of the CDR3 is TGTGCCAGTAGTCTCGCTCAGGGGGCCGGTGGCTACACCTTC. As protein: CASSLAQGAGGYTF. The chain carries TRBV19 and TRBJ1-2, with TRBD1 matching over 8 bases. V was pared by 5 bases and J by 7 bases, with 9 bases of the junction left unmatched. Germline V CDR1 and CDR2: LNHDA, SQIVND (reference sequence). This CDR3 comprises 14 residues.

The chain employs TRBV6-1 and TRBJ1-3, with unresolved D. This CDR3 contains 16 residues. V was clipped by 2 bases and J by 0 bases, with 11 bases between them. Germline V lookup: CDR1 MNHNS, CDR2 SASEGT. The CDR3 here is CASSERRELSGNTIYF. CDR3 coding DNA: TGTGCCAGCAGTGAAAGGAGGGAGCTCTCTGGAAACACCATATATTTT.

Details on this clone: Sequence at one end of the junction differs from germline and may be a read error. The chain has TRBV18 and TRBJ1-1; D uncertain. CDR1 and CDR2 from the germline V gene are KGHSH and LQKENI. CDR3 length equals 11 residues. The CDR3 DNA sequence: TGTGCCAGCTCACCCATCGAAGGAGCTTTCTTC. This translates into CASSPIEGAFF. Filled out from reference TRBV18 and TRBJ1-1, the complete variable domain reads NAGVMQNPRHLVRRRGQEARLRCSPMKGHSHVYWYRQLPEEGLKFMVYLQKENIIDESGMPKERFSAEFPKEGPSILRIQQVVRGDSAAYFCASSPIEGAFFGQGTRLTVV.

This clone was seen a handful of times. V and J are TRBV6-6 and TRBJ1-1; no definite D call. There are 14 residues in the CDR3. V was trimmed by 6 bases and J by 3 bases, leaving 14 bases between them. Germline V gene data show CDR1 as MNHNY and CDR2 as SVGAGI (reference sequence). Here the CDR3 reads CASSYPGEHTEAFF. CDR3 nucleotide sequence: TGTGCCAGCAGCTATCCTGGGGAGCACACTGAAGCTTTCTTT.